This T cell receptor (beta chain) was sequenced for a study of T cells in Graves' hyperthyroidism and ophthalmopathy. Disease duration was under 3 months in the ophthalmopathy patients, who also had a Clinical Activity Score of at least 3 and a NOSPECS grade of at least 4. Diagnoses were made from clinical symptoms, serum measures (thyroxine and TRAb), thyroid ultrasound and orbital computed tomography. At least ten counts were recorded for this clonotype. What it binds is not known. Amplification of TCR beta CDR3 regions was performed using RNA transcripts as template. HTBI primers were used for first-round RT-PCR of the TCR CDR3. TCRdb reprocessed the multiplex PCR reads via MiXCR and lists one record per CDR3 protein. The sample contains around 56,000 distinct CDR3 sequences, about 53% of which appear only once. In germline, CDR1 is MNHEY, CDR2 SMNVEV (reference sequence). The CDR3 sequence is 14 residues long. V was pared by 5 bases and J by 6 bases, with 16 bases between.

Notes on the study in general: Blood samples included most of the expanded thyroid clonotypes exceeding 0.001. Ophthalmopathy stood apart from stable hyperthyroidism in a 13 V-J model.

Material for sequencing was blood. The receptor's source is a woman in her sixties with Graves' ophthalmopathy. The chain recombines TRBV27 with TRBJ1-2; D unclear. CDR3 region: CASSGLIGFDGYTF. In DNA form, the CDR3 reads TGTGCCAGCAGTGGCCTTATTGGCTTTGATGGCTACACCTTC.